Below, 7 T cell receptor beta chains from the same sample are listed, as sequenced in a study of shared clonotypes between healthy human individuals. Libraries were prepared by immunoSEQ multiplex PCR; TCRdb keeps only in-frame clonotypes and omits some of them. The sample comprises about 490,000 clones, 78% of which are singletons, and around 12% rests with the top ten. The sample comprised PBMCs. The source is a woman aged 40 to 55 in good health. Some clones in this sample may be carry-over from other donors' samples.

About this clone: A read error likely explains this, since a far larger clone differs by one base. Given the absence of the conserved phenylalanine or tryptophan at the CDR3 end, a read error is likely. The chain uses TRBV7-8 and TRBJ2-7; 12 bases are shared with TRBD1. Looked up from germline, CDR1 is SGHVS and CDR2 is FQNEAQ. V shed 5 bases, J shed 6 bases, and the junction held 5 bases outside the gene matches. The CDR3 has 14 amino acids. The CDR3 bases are TGTGCCAGCAGCCAGGGACAGGGGGCAGGCGAGCAGTACCTC. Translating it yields CASSQGQGAGEQYL.

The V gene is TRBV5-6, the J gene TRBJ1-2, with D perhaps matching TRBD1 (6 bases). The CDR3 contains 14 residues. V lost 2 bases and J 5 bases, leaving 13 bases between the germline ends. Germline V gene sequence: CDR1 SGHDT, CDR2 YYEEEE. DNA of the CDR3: TGTGCCAGCAGCTTTACCGGGACACTTTATGGCTACACCTTC. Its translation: CASSFTGTLYGYTF.

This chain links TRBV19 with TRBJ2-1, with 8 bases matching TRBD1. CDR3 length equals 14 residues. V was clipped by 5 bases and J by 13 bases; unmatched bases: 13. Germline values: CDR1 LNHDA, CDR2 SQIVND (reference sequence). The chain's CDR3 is CASSPRGLGQAQFF. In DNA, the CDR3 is TGTGCCAGTAGTCCCCGTGGGTTGGGACAGGCCCAGTTCTTC.

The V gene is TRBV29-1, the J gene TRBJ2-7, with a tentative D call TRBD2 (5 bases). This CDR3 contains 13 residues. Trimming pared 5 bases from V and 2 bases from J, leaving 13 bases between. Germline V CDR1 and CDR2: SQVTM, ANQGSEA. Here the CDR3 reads CSVSASGAYEQYF. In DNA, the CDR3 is TGCAGCGTTTCAGCCAGCGGTGCCTACGAGCAGTACTTC.

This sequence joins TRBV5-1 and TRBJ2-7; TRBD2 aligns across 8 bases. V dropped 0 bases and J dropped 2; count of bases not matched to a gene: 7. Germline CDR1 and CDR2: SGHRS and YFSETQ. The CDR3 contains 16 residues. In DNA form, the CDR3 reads TGCGCCAGCAGCTTGGCGGGGGGGAGCCCCCCCTACGAGCAGTACTTC. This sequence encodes CASSLAGGSPPYEQYF.

CDR3 amino acids: CASSPGTGASGELFF. DNA for the CDR3: TGTGCCAGCAGCCCCGGGACAGGGGCTTCCGGGGAGCTGTTTTTT. The chain couples TRBV5-4 to TRBJ2-2; 10 nucleotides agree with TRBD1. The ends lost 4 bases at V and 6 bases at J; junction bases unmatched: 6. Per the germline V gene, CDR1 is SGHNT and CDR2 is YYREEE (reference sequence). The CDR3 spans 15 residues.

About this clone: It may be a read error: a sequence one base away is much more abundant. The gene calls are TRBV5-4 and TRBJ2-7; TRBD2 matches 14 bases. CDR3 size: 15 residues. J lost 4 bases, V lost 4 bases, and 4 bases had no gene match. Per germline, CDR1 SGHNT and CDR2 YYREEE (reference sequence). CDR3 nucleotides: TGTGCCAGCAGCACCGGGACTAGCGGGAGTTACGAGCAGTACTTC. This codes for CASSTGTSGSYEQYF.